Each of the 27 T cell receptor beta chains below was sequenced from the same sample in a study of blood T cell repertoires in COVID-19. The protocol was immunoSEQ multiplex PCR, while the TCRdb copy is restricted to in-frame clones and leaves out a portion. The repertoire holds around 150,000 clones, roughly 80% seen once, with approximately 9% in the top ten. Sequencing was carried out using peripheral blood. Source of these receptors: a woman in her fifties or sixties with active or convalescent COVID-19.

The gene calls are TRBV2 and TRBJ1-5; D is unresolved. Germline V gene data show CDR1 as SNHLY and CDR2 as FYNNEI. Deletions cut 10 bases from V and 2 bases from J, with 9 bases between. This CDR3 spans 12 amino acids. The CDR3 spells CAIGSGNQPQHF. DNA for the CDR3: TGTGCCATAGGGAGTGGCAATCAGCCCCAGCATTTT.

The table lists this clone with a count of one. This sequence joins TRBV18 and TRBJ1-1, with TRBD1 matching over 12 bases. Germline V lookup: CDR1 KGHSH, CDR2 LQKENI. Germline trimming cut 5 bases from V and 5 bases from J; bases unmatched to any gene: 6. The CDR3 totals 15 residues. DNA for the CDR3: TGTGCCAGCTCAGTGGGACAGGGGGCAGGGACTGAAGCTTTCTTT. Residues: CASSVGQGAGTEAFF. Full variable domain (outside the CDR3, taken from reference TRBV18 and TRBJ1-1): NAGVMQNPRHLVRRRGQEARLRCSPMKGHSHVYWYRQLPEEGLKFMVYLQKENIIDESGMPKERFSAEFPKEGPSILRIQQVVRGDSAAYFCASSVGQGAGTEAFFGQGTRLTVV.

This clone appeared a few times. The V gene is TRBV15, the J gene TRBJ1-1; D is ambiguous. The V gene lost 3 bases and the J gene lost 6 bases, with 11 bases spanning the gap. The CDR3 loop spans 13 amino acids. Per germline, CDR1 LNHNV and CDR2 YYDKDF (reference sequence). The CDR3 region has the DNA TGTGCCACCAGCAGGGGAGGGAAGCCTGAAGCTTTCTTT. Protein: CATSRGGKPEAFF.

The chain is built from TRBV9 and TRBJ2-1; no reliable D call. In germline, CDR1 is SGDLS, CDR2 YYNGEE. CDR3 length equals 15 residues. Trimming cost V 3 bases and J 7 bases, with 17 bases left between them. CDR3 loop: CASSGALRSDNEQFF. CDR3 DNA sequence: TGTGCCAGCAGCGGCGCCCTCAGGTCGGATAATGAGCAGTTCTTC.

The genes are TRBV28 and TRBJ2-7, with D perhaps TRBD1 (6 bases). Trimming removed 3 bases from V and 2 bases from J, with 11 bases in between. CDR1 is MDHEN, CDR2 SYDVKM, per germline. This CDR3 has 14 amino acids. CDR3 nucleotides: TGTGCCAGCAGTTTTGGGGGCAAGCCCTACGAGCAGTACTTC. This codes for CASSFGGKPYEQYF.

The CDR3 reads CASSLGGTDYNEQFF. CDR3 sequence (DNA): TGTGCCAGCAGCTTAGGCGGGACAGACTACAATGAGCAGTTCTTC. The gene calls are TRBV7-3 and TRBJ2-1; D might be TRBD1 (7 bases). CDR1 is SGHTA, CDR2 FQGTGA, per germline. The CDR3 is 15 residues long. V lost 2 bases and J 3 bases, leaving 11 bases between the germline ends. The whole variable domain, remainder taken from reference TRBV7-3 and TRBJ2-1, is GAGVSQTPSNKVTEKGKYVELRCDPISGHTALYWYRQSLGQGPEFLIYFQGTGAADDSGLPNDRFFAVRPEGSVSTLKIQRTERGDSAVYLCASSLGGTDYNEQFFGPGTRLTVL.

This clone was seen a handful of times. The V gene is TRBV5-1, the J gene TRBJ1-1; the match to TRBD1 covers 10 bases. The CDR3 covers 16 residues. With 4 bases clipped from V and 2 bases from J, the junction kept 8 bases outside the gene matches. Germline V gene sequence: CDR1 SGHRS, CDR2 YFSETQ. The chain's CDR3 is CASSPQGQGYNTEAFF. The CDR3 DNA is TGCGCCAGCAGCCCCCAGGGACAGGGGTACAACACTGAAGCTTTCTTT.

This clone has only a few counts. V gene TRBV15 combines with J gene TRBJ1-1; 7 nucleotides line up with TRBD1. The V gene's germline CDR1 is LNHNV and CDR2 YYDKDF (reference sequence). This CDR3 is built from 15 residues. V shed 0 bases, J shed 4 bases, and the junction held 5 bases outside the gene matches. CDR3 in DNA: TGTGCCACCAGCAGAGATCCAGGGGGGACCACTGAAGCTTTCTTT. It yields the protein CATSRDPGGTTEAFF.

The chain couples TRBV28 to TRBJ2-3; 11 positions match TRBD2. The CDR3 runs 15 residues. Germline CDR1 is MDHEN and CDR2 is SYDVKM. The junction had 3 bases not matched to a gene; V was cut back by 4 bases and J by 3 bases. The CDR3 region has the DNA TGTGCCAGCAGTTCTAGCGGGAGGATGACAGATACGCAGTATTTT. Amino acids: CASSSSGRMTDTQYF.

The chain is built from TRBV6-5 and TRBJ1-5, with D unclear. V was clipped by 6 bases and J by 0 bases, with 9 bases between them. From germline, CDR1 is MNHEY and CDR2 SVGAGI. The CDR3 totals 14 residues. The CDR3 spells CASRATDSNQPQHF. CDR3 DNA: TGTGCCAGCAGAGCCACAGATAGCAATCAGCCCCAGCATTTT.

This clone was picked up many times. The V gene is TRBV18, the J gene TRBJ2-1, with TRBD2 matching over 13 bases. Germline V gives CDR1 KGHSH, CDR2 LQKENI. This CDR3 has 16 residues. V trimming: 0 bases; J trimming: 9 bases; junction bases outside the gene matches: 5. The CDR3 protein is CASSPPGLAGWGEQFF. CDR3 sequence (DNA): TGTGCCAGCTCACCACCGGGACTAGCGGGATGGGGTGAGCAGTTCTTC.

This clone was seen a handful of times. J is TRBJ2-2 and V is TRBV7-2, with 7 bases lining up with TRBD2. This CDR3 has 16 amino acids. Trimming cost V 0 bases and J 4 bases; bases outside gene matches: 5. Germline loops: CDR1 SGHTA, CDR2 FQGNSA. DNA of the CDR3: TGTGCCAGCAGCTTAGCGGCGGGGGATCCCACCGGGGAGCTGTTTTTT. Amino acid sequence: CASSLAAGDPTGELFF.

CDR3 nucleotides: TGTGCCATCAGTTTCGGGACAGGGGGCCACGAGCAGTACTTC. It codes for CAISFGTGGHEQYF. The rearrangement uses TRBV10-3 and TRBJ2-7; 12 nucleotides agree with TRBD1. This CDR3 comprises 14 residues. With V trimmed by 5 bases and J by 5 bases, 4 bases remained unmatched. Germline V gene data show CDR1 as ENHRY and CDR2 as SYGVKD.

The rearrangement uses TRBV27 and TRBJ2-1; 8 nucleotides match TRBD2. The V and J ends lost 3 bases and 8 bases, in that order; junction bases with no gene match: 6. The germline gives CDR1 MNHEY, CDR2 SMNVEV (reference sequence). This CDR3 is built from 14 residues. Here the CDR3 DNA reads TGTGCCAGCAGTTTGGAGCGGGAGTCGCATGAGCAGTTCTTC. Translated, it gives CASSLERESHEQFF.

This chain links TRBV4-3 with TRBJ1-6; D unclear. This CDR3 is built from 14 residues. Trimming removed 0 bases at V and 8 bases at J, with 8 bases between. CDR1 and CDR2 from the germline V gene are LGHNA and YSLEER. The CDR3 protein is CASSQERRDSPLHF. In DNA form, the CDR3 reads TGCGCCAGCAGCCAAGAGAGGAGGGATTCACCCCTCCACTTT.

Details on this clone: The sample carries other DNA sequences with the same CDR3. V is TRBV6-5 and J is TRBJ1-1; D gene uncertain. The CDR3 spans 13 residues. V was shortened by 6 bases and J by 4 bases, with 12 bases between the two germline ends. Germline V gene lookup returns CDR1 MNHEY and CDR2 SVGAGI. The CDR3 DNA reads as TGTGCCAGCAGGGAGGGATCAGGCACTGAAGCTTTCTTT. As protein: CASREGSGTEAFF.

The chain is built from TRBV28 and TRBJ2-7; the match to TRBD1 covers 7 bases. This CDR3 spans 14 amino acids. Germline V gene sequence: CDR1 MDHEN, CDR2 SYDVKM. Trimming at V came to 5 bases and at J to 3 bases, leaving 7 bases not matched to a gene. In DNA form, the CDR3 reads TGTGCCAGCAGTCCCACAGGGGAAAGCTACGAGCAGTACTTC. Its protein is CASSPTGESYEQYF.

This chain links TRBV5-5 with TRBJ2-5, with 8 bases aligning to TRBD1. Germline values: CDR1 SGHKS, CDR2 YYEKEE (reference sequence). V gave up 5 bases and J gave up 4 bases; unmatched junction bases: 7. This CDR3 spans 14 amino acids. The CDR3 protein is CASRGNRGVETQYF. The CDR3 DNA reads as TGTGCCAGCAGAGGCAACAGGGGGGTAGAGACCCAGTACTTC.

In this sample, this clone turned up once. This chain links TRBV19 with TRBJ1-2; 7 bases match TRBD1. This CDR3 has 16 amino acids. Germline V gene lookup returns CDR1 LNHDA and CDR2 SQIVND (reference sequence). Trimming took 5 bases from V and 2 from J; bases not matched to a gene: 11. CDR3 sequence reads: CASSAPGTAVNYGYTF. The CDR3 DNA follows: TGTGCCAGTAGTGCCCCCGGGACAGCAGTCAACTATGGCTACACCTTC.

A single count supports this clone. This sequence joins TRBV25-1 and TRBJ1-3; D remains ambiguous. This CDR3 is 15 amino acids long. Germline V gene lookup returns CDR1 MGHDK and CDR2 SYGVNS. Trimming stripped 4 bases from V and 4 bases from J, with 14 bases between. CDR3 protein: CASSGGPGDGNTIYF. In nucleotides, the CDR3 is TGTGCCAGCAGTGGAGGTCCGGGAGACGGAAACACCATATATTTT.

DNA for the CDR3: TGTGCCAGCAGCTGGGTACAGGGGAACACTGAAGCTTTCTTT. Protein product: CASSWVQGNTEAFF. The V and J genes are TRBV7-9 and TRBJ1-1; possible D gene TRBD1, 6 bases. Trimming removed 4 bases at V and 1 base at J, with 10 bases between. Germline V gives CDR1 SEHNR, CDR2 FQNEAQ (reference sequence). The CDR3 is 14 amino acids.

The CDR3 sequence: CASSYGGGGGGNQPQHF. The CDR3, as DNA: TGTGCCAGCAGTTACGGTGGGGGGGGCGGTGGCAATCAGCCCCAGCATTTT. The V and J genes are TRBV6-2 or TRBV6-3 and TRBJ1-5, with D perhaps TRBD1 (6 bases). CDR1 is MNHEY, CDR2 SVGEGT, per germline. V lost 2 bases to trimming and J lost 2 bases, with 16 bases between them. This CDR3 is 17 amino acids long.

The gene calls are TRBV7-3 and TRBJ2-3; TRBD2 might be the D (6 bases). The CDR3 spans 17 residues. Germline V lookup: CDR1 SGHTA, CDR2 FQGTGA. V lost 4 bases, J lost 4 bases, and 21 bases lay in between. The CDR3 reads CASSSIPSGPRADTQYF. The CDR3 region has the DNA TGTGCCAGCAGCTCCATCCCGAGCGGGCCTAGGGCAGATACGCAGTATTTT.

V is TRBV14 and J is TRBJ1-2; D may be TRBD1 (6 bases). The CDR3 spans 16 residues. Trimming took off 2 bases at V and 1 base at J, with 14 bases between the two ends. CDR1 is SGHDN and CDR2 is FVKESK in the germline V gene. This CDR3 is CASSQLSGEVNYGYTF. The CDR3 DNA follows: TGTGCCAGCAGCCAATTGTCAGGGGAAGTTAACTATGGCTACACCTTC. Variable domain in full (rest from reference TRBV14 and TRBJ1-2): EAGVTQFPSHSVIEKGQTVTLRCDPISGHDNLYWYRRVMGKEIKFLLHFVKESKQDESGMPNNRFLAERTGGTYSTLKVQPAELEDSGVYFCASSQLSGEVNYGYTFGSGTRLTVV.

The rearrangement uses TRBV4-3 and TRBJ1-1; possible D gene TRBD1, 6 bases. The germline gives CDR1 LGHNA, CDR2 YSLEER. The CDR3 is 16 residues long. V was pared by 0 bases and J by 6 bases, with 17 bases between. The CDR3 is CASSQDLRGRPPEAFF. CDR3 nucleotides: TGCGCCAGCAGCCAAGACCTGAGGGGGAGACCTCCTGAAGCTTTCTTT.

The CDR3 is CASSQAEAPGQGIVVCSNQPQHF. Here the CDR3 DNA reads TGTGCCAGCAGCCAAGCCGAGGCTCCGGGACAGGGTATTGTAGTCTGTAGCAATCAGCCCCAGCATTTT. V usage is TRBV14 and J usage is TRBJ1-5; 9 bases line up with TRBD1. After removal of 1 base from V and 0 bases from J, the junction contained 22 bases not matched to a gene. The CDR3 totals 23 residues. Per germline, CDR1 SGHDN and CDR2 FVKESK.

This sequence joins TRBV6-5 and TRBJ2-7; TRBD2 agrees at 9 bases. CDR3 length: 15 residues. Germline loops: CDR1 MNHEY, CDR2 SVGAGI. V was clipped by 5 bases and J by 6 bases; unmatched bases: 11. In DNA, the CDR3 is TGTGCCAGCAGTAGACTAGCGGAGGGGAGTGGCGAGCAGTACTTC. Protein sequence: CASSRLAEGSGEQYF.